The sample holds a few counts of the clone carrying this T cell receptor (beta chain). Its matching antigen is unknown. This sample is drawn from a study of spatial heterogeneity in lung cancer. Study context: Sequences of the beta chain were consistently detected in greater numbers than alpha-chain sequences. Regarding the study as a whole: There were more appearances of ubiquitous expanded tumor TCRs in blood at resection than at follow-up.

Germline CDR1 and CDR2: SGDLS and YYNGEE. V lost 0 bases and J lost 0, with 13 bases in between. The CDR3 spans 17 residues. Time point noted: sample taken at primary tumor resection. Unsorted whole RNA from tumor, nontumor lung or frozen PBMC underwent sequencing. There were 75 or so donors, all of them untreated patients with early-stage non-small cell lung cancer. Every molecule of TCR cDNA had its own unique molecular identifier. TCRdb independently ran MiXCR on the 5' RACE reads; one entry per CDR3 protein. The sample has fewer than 55,000 distinct CDR3 sequences; about 7.6% are singletons. The J gene is TRBJ2-1, the V gene TRBV9, with D possibly being TRBD2 (5 bases). Sequenced material: PBMCs, taken at surgery. The sequence was collected from a female donor with early-stage non-small cell lung cancer. As DNA, the CDR3 is TGTGCCAGCAGCGTAGGACTAACCATGAGCTCCTACAATGAGCAGTTCTTC. This translates into CASSVGLTMSSYNEQFF.